These T cell receptor beta chains were read from a single sample in a study of blood T cell repertoires in COVID-19. Clones were sequenced by immunoSEQ multiplex PCR, and TCRdb holds only the in-frame ones, with some missing. This sample yields around 290,000 clones, of which less than 90% are seen a single time; around 13% belongs to the top ten. Material for sequencing was peripheral blood. Receptors were obtained from a woman in her 70s with COVID-19, enrolled during active disease. Both conserved end residues are part of each CDR3. The D gene is left open where the match is weak. Part of the rows lack a size; the others show once, few, many or a class for expanded clones.

TRBV7-9	NA	TRBJ2-5	TRBD2	TGTGCCAGCAGCCCTACTAGCGGGGCGGAGACCCAGTACTTC	CASSPTSGAETQYF
TRBV7-9	NA	TRBJ2-5	NA	TGTGCCAGCAGCTTAAGGCTTGCGCACGGGGAGACCCAGTACTTC	CASSLRLAHGETQYF
TRBV29-1	many	TRBJ2-5	NA	TGCAGCGTCCCCAGTACAGGGTCGGAGACCCAGTACTTC	CSVPSTGSETQYF
TRBV12-3/TRBV12-4	NA	TRBJ1-2	NA	TGTGCCAGCAGTGCCGAGGCTTATGGCTACACCTTC	CASSAEAYGYTF
TRBV4-1	NA	TRBJ1-1	TRBD1	TGCGCCAGCAGCATTCAACCCCCGGGACAGGAGAACACTGAAGCTTTCTTT	CASSIQPPGQENTEAFF
TRBV9	NA	TRBJ1-2	NA	TGTGCCAGCAGCCCCGACTCGACGGGAGGCTACACCTTC	CASSPDSTGGYTF
TRBV9	NA	TRBJ2-3	NA	TGTGCCAGCAGCGTAGCGGCTCACGGGGATACGCAGTATTTT	CASSVAAHGDTQYF
TRBV28	NA	TRBJ1-5	NA	TGTGCCAGCAACGGGGGGCCGCCTAATCAGCCCCAGCATTTT	CASNGGPPNQPQHF
TRBV2	once	TRBJ2-6	TRBD1	TGTGCCAGCAGTGAAGACAGGGGGTTTATCTCTGGGGCCAACGTCCTGACTTTC	CASSEDRGFISGANVLTF
TRBV2	NA	TRBJ1-4	TRBD1	TGTGCCACCAGTGGACAGGGAAGTGAAAAACTGTTTTTT	CATSGQGSEKLFF
TRBV7-2	NA	TRBJ2-7	TRBD2	TGTGCCAGCAGCTTCAGTAGCGGGGGCCACGAGCAGTACTTC	CASSFSSGGHEQYF
TRBV5-4	NA	TRBJ2-5	TRBD2	TGTGCCAGCAGCTTGGGGCGGGGGGGCCTCGAGACCCAGTACTTC	CASSLGRGGLETQYF
TRBV6-4	many	TRBJ2-6	TRBD1	TGTGCCAGCAGCGCGGGACAGGGGTCTGGGGCCAACGTCCTGACTTTC	CASSAGQGSGANVLTF
TRBV9	NA	TRBJ2-3	TRBD2	TGTGCCAGCAGCCGAACCCCTGGACTAGCGGGGGTAGATACGCAGTATTTT	CASSRTPGLAGVDTQYF
TRBV5-4	NA	TRBJ1-6	NA	TGTGCCAGCAGCTCACCTGGGGGCGGTGGTAGTGATTCACCCCTCCACTTT	CASSSPGGGGSDSPLHF
TRBV5-5	NA	TRBJ1-1	NA	TGTGCCAGCAGCTTTGTAGACACTGAAGCTTTCTTT	CASSFVDTEAFF
TRBV3-1/TRBV3-2	NA	TRBJ1-3	TRBD1	TGTGCCAGCAGCCAAGAGGGACAGGGGGCGCATGTTGGAAACACCATATATTTT	CASSQEGQGAHVGNTIYF
TRBV3-1/TRBV3-2	NA	TRBJ2-7	TRBD1	TGTGCCAGCAGCCAACCACGTACTCGGGACAGGGTCTACGAGCAGTACTTC	CASSQPRTRDRVYEQYF
TRBV23-1	NA	TRBJ2-7	TRBD1	TGCGCCAGCAGTTCAACCAGGGGGATATTTTACGAGGAGTACTTC	CASSSTRGIFYEEYF